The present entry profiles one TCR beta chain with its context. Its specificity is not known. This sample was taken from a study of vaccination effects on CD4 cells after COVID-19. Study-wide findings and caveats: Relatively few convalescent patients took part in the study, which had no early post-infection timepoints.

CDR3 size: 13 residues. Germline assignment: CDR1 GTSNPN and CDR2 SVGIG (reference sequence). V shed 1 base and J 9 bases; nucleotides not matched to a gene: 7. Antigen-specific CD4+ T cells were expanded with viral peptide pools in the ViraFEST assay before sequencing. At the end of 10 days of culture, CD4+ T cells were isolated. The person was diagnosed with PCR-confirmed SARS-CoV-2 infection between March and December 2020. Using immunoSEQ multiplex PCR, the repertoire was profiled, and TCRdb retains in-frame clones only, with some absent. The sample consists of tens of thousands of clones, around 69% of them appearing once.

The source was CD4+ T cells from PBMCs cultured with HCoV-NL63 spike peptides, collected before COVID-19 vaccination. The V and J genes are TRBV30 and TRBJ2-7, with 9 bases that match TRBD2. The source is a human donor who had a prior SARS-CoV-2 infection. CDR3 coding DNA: TGTGCCTGGAGTGGGACTAGCGTCGGGCGGCAGTACTTC. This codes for CAWSGTSVGRQYF. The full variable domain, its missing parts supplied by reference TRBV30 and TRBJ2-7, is SQTIHQWPATLVQPVGSPLSLECTVEGTSNPNLYWYRQAAGRGLQLLFYSVGIGQISSEVPQNLSASRPQDRQFILSSKKLLLSDSGFYLCAWSGTSVGRQYFGPGTRLTVT.